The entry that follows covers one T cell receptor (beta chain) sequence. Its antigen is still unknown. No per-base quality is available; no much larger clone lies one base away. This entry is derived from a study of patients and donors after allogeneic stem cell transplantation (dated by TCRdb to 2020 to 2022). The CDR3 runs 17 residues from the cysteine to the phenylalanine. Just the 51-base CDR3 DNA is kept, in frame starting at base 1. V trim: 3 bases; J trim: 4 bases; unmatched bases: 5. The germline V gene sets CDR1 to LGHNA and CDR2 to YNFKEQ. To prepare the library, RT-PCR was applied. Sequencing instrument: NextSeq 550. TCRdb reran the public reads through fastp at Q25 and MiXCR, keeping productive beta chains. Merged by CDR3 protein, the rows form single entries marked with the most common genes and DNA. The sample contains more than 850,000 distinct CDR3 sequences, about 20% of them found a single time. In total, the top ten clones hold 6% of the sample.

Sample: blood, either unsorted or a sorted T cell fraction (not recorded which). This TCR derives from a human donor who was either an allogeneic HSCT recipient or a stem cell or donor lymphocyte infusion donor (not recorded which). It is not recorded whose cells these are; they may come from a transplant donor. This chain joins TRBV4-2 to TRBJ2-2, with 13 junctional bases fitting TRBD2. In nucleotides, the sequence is TGTGCCAGCAGCCAGGGGACTAGCGGGACGGTCACCGGGGAGCTGTTTTTT. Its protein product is CASSQGTSGTVTGELFF.